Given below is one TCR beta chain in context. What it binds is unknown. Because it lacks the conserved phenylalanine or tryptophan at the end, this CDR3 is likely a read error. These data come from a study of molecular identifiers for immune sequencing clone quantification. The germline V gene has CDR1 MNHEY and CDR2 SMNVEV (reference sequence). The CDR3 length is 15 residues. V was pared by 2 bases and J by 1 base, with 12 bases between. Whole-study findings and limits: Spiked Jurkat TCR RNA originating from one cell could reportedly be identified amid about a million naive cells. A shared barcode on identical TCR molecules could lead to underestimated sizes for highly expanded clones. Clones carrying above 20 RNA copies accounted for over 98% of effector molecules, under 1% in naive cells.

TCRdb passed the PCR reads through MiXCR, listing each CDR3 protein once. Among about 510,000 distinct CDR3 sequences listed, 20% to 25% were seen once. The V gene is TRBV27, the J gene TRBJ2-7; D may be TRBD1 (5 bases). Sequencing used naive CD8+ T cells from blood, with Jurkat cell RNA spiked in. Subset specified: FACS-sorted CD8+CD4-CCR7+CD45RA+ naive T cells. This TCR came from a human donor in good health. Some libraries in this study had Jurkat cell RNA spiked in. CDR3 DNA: TGTGCCAGCAGTTTAGGGGCAGGACCTTCCTACGAGCAGTACCTC. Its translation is CASSLGAGPSYEQYL.